The sequence of this T cell receptor (beta chain) was determined in a study of T cell responses to AZD1222 COVID-19 vaccine. Using immunoSEQ multiplex PCR, the repertoire was profiled, and TCRdb retains in-frame clones only, with some absent. The repertoire includes under 130,000 clones, nearly 90% of them detected once, and over 35% sits in the top ten. Findings and caveats of the study: Mostly white British, mostly female donors; authors suggested clonal diversity may be underestimated. Nearly half of spike-specific TCRs reportedly target variant regions that are unmutated in the B.1.351 and B.1.1.7 variants. When two AZD1222 doses had been given, Spike-specific TCR breadth and depth rose.

CDR1 is ENHRY and CDR2 is SYGVKD in the germline V gene. V lost 6 bases to trimming and J lost 1 base, with 7 bases between them. CDR3 length: 12 residues. Second-dose schedules of about 4 or about 12 weeks were combined. On this clone itself: What it recognizes is unknown.

Source: peripheral blood, taken 28 days after the second AZD1222 dose. The source is an adult who received the AZD1222 COVID-19 vaccine. This sequence joins TRBV10-3 and TRBJ2-7, with D possibly matching TRBD1 (6 bases). The CDR3 DNA reads as TGTGCCATCAGGGACAGTTCCTACGAGCAGTACTTC. Translation: CAIRDSSYEQYF.